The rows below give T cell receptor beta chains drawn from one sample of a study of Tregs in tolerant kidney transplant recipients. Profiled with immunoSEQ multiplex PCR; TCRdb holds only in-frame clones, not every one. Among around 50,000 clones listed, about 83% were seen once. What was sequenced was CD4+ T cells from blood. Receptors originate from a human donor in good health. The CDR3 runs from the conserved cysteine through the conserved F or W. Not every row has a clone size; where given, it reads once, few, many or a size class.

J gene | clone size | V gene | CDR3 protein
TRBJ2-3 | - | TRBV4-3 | CASSQDLSAGGPSPQYF
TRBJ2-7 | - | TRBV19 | CASSPVGQGMYEQYF
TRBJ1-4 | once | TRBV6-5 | CASSRVMGNEKLFF
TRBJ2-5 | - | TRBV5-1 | CASSWSGGPRETQYF
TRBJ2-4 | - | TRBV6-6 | CASRGGTGGNIQYF
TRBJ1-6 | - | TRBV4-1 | CASSQDRFTGASSYNSPLHF
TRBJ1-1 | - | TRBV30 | CAWRGQGARAFF
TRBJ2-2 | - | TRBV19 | CASSRRNTGELFF
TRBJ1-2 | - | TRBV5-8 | CASSLGPGRNYGYTF
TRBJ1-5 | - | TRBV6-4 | CASSEQQGNQPQHF
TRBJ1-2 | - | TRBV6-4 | CASSDEGGPNYGYTF
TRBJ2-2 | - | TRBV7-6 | CASSHSRASTGELFF
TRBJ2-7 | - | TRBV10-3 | CAIRDSGGLSYEQYF
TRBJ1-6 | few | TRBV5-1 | CASSLSGSGSPLHF
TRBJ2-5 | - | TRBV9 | CASSVGADSQETQYF
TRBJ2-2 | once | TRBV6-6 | CASSPPNTGELFF
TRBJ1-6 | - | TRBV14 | CASSRGTVVFSPLHF